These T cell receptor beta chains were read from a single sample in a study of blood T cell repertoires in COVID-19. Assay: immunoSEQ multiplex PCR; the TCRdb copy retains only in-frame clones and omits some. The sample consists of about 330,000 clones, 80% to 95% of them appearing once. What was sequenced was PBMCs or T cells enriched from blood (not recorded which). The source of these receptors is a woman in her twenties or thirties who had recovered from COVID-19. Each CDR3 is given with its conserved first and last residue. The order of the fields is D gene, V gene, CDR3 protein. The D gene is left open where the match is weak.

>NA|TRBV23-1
CASSPWTVYGYTF
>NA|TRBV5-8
CASSLRGTDTQYF
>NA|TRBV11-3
CASSLVGRGLDTQYF
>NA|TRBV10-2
CASSDFRGSGNTIYF
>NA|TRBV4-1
CASSQDLQRPGLVYEQYF
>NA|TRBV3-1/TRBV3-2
CASSQERRINEKLFF
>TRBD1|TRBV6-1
CASSDRDRNQPQHF
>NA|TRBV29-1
CSVDPGKETQYF
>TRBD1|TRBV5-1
CASSRGTGGAVEKLFF
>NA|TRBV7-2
CASSLIGGYTF
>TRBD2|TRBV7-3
CASSLFPLAGSRTDTQYF
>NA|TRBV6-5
CASLLRTRDYEQYF
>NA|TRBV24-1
CATSDSGSRGYEQFF
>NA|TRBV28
CASSLGGGYEKLFF
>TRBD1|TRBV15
CATSRDRQGFGEQYF
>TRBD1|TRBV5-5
CASTQDREDGYTF
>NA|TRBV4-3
CASSQDLGGEKLFF
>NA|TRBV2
CASSGRDTNEKLFF
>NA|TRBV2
CASSEGRTANYGYTF
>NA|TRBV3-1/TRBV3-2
CASSGSAYNEQFF
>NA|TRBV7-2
CASSFGGPYGYTF
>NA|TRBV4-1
CASSQFPDPGRVNGAFF
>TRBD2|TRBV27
CASRTGWEGTYTGELFF
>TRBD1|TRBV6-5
CASSSGTALNYGYTF
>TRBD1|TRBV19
CASSIGQGAGKLFF
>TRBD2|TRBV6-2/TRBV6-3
CASSYSSGRAWETQYF
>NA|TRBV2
CASSRASSYEQYF
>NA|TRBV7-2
CASSLDEGENSPLHF
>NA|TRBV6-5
CASSPQETQYF
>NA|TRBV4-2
CASSQDRGTDSPLHF
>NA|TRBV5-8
CASSLAAADGGISYNEQFF